A single sample is the source of the 30 T cell receptor beta chains below, sequenced in a study of T cell responses to AZD1222 COVID-19 vaccine. Sequencing was performed with immunoSEQ multiplex PCR; in TCRdb, only in-frame clones are kept and a portion is missing. The sample consists of 100,000 to 150,000 clones, around 86% of them appearing once. The starting material was peripheral blood, obtained on day 0 of AZD1222 vaccination. These receptors originate from an adult in good health.

This clone appeared once. V usage is TRBV3-1 (or the pseudogene TRBV3-2) and J usage is TRBJ2-5; 11 bases are a match to TRBD2. The CDR3 has 15 amino acids. Germline V CDR1 and CDR2: LGHDT, YNNKEL (reference sequence). V dropped 4 bases and J dropped 4; count of bases not matched to a gene: 5. For the CDR3, the DNA is TGTGCCAGCAGCCTCCTAGGACTAGCGGGAGAGACCCAGTACTTC. Protein sequence: CASSLLGLAGETQYF.

CDR3 sequence reads: CSATSGSWGYTF. As DNA, the CDR3 is TGCAGCGCCACGTCGGGGAGTTGGGGCTACACCTTC. V usage is TRBV29-1 and J usage is TRBJ1-2; no clear D. The CDR3 has 12 amino acids. The V end lost 7 bases, the J end lost 8 bases, and 17 bases lay between the germline ends. Germline V lookup: CDR1 SQVTM, CDR2 ANQGSEA.

The V gene is TRBV19, the J gene TRBJ1-1; D possibly corresponds to TRBD1 (5 bases). From germline, CDR1 is LNHDA and CDR2 SQIVND (reference sequence). Trimming cost V 1 base and J 2 bases, with 11 bases left between them. The CDR3 is 15 residues long. The CDR3 DNA follows: TGTGCCAGTAGTATAGGTGGGGGGATAAACACTGAAGCTTTCTTT. It yields the protein CASSIGGGINTEAFF. Combining the CDR3 with reference TRBV19 and TRBJ1-1 gives the whole variable domain DGGITQSPKYLFRKEGQNVTLSCEQNLNHDAMYWYRQDPGQGLRLIYYSQIVNDFQKGDIAEGYSVSREKKESFPLTVTSAQKNPTAFYLCASSIGGGINTEAFFGQGTRLTVV.

The rearrangement uses TRBV5-1 and TRBJ1-2; 8 nucleotides line up with TRBD1. Germline CDR1 is SGHRS and CDR2 is YFSETQ. J gave up 2 bases and V 0 bases, and 3 bases lay outside the gene matches. The CDR3 loop spans 15 amino acids. DNA of the CDR3: TGCGCCAGCAGCTTGGGGGGACAGGCAAACTATGGCTACACCTTC. Protein product: CASSLGGQANYGYTF.

This chain joins TRBV12-3 or TRBV12-4 and TRBJ1-4; D uncertain. Deletions cut 0 bases from V and 8 bases from J, with 7 bases between. The CDR3 is 13 residues long. The CDR3 here is CASSLAHGEKLFF. In DNA form, the CDR3 reads TGTGCCAGCAGTTTAGCGCATGGCGAAAAACTGTTTTTT.

This chain joins TRBV6-5 and TRBJ2-1; D unresolved. Germline lookup yields CDR1 MNHEY and CDR2 SVGAGI. V was shortened by 0 bases and J by 0 bases, with 6 bases between the two germline ends. This CDR3 spans 15 amino acids. In DNA, the CDR3 is TGTGCCAGCAGTTACTCCAGTGGCTCCTACAATGAGCAGTTCTTC. It yields the protein CASSYSSGSYNEQFF.

The chain couples TRBV10-3 to TRBJ2-7; maybe TRBD1 (5 bases). The CDR3 sequence is 12 residues long. Trimming left V 6 bases short and J 2 bases short, with 8 bases between. Per germline, CDR1 ENHRY and CDR2 SYGVKD. CDR3: CAIRTETYEQYF. In nucleotides, the CDR3 is TGTGCCATCAGGACAGAAACCTACGAGCAGTACTTC.

This clone was detected only a few times. The rearrangement joins TRBV10-1 to TRBJ1-3; D not certain. V gave up 4 bases and J gave up 8 bases, with 15 bases separating them. CDR3 length: 14 amino acids. Germline values: CDR1 WNHNN, CDR2 SYGVQD (reference sequence). In DNA, the CDR3 is TGCGCCAGCAGTGCCGGCCGGGGTTCGGACACCATATATTTT. It codes for CASSAGRGSDTIYF.

This sequence joins TRBV11-3 and TRBJ2-5; no firm D call. The CDR3 contains 15 residues. The V end was cut by 5 bases, the J end by 5 bases, with 18 bases between. The germline gives CDR1 SGHNT, CDR2 YENEEA. The CDR3 spells CASSPGGQLGETQYF. The CDR3, as DNA: TGTGCCAGCAGCCCCGGTGGTCAACTCGGGGAGACCCAGTACTTC.

The genes are TRBV6-5 and TRBJ1-2, with D maybe TRBD1 (5 bases). The germline V gene has CDR1 MNHEY and CDR2 SVGAGI. Trimming cost V 2 bases and J 0 bases, with 7 bases left between them. The CDR3 totals 14 residues. DNA for the CDR3: TGTGCCAGCAGTTACCTGGGACCTAACTATGGCTACACCTTC. As protein: CASSYLGPNYGYTF.

The chain couples TRBV19 to TRBJ1-5; no clear D gene. This CDR3 has 17 residues. V was cut by 7 bases and J by 2 bases, with 21 bases left in between. Germline CDR1 LNHDA, CDR2 SQIVND (reference sequence). The CDR3 reads CASTPSDRTIGNQPQHF. CDR3 in DNA: TGTGCCAGTACACCGTCGGACCGAACCATCGGCAATCAGCCCCAGCATTTT.

The chain carries TRBV11-2 and TRBJ1-3; 8 bases map to TRBD1. Trimming cost V 4 bases and J 2 bases; bases outside gene matches: 10. Germline V gene sequence: CDR1 SGHAT, CDR2 FQNNGV. This CDR3 has 17 residues. The CDR3 is CASSSTHRGFTGNTIYF. CDR3 sequence (DNA): TGTGCCAGCAGCTCAACGCACAGGGGGTTCACTGGAAACACCATATATTTT.

This clone occurred a few times. CDR3 region: CASSFSGGGTGHYGYTF. The CDR3 DNA sequence: TGTGCCAGCAGCTTTTCCGGAGGGGGGACAGGGCACTATGGCTACACCTTC. The chain has TRBV7-9 and TRBJ1-2, with TRBD1 identical over 9 bases. Germline V CDR1 and CDR2: SEHNR, FQNEAQ (reference sequence). The V and J ends lost 3 bases and 3 bases, in that order; junction bases with no gene match: 11. The CDR3 runs to 17 residues.

This clone has more than one count but fewer than ten. The chain links TRBV3-1 (or the pseudogene TRBV3-2) to TRBJ2-1, with a tentative D call TRBD2 (5 bases). This CDR3 has 15 amino acids. V lost 8 bases and J 0 bases, leaving 14 bases between the germline ends. Germline CDR1 and CDR2: LGHDT and YNNKEL (reference sequence). The CDR3 DNA follows: TGTGCCAGCTCCCGGGAATCAAGCTCCTACAATGAGCAGTTCTTC. Translating it yields CASSRESSSYNEQFF.

About this clone itself: Different DNA sequences within this sample yield the same CDR3. The chain links TRBV7-9 to TRBJ1-1; D may be TRBD1 (5 bases). V was pared by 3 bases and J by 5 bases, with 10 bases between. Germline assignment: CDR1 SEHNR and CDR2 FQNEAQ (reference sequence). This CDR3 spans 13 amino acids. The CDR3, as DNA: TGTGCCAGCAGCTTGGGGGGATGGACTGAAGCTTTCTTT. Translating gives CASSLGGWTEAFF.

As for this clone: This specimen includes other DNA sequences encoding the same CDR3. The rearrangement links TRBV6-2 or TRBV6-3 to TRBJ1-5; D perhaps matches TRBD1 (5 bases). The CDR3 runs to 14 residues. Per the germline V gene, CDR1 is MNHEY and CDR2 is SVGEGT. Between the trimmed V and J ends, which lost 1 base and 1 base, there was a span of 5 bases. As DNA, the CDR3 is TGTGCCAGCAGTTACTGGGACAGCAATCAGCCCCAGCATTTT. It is translated as CASSYWDSNQPQHF.

V gene TRBV3-1 (or the pseudogene TRBV3-2) combines with J gene TRBJ2-3; D perhaps matches TRBD1 (5 bases). The germline V gene has CDR1 LGHDT and CDR2 YNNKEL (reference sequence). Trimming took off 2 bases at V and 6 bases at J, with 12 bases between the two ends. The CDR3 length is 14 residues. The CDR3 region has the DNA TGTGCCAGCAGCCAAACTGGGGCAGGGGATACGCAGTATTTT. Protein sequence: CASSQTGAGDTQYF.

The chain has TRBV5-1 and TRBJ2-1; 10 nucleotides match TRBD2. The CDR3 contains 13 residues. The V and J ends lost 3 bases and 10 bases, in that order; junction bases with no gene match: 4. Germline CDR1 SGHRS, CDR2 YFSETQ. CDR3 DNA: TGCGCCAGCAGCTACGGGACTAGCGAAGAGCAGTTCTTC. Translating gives CASSYGTSEEQFF.

The chain carries TRBV7-8 and TRBJ1-1; D is ambiguous. This CDR3 has 13 residues. Germline V gene data show CDR1 as SGHVS and CDR2 as FQNEAQ. Trimming shortened V by 3 bases and J by 4 bases, and 9 bases separated the two germline ends. The CDR3 loop is CASSLPPSTEAFF. CDR3 sequence (DNA): TGTGCCAGCAGCTTGCCCCCGTCCACTGAAGCTTTCTTT.

The J gene is TRBJ1-4, the V gene TRBV6-6; possible D gene TRBD1, 5 bases. This CDR3 is 16 amino acids long. V lost 2 bases to trimming and J lost 5 bases, with 15 bases between them. The germline V gene has CDR1 MNHNY and CDR2 SVGAGI (reference sequence). This CDR3 is CASSYGAPGANEKLFF. CDR3 nucleotide sequence: TGTGCCAGCAGTTACGGGGCACCTGGGGCAAATGAAAAACTGTTTTTT.

The chain couples TRBV5-4 to TRBJ1-4; TRBD1 matches at 9 bases. The J segment lost 6 bases and the V segment lost 4 bases, leaving 4 bases of the junction unmatched. CDR1 is SGHNT, CDR2 YYREEE, per germline (reference sequence). The CDR3 covers 14 residues. In DNA form, the CDR3 reads TGTGCCAGCAGCAACCGGGACAGGGATGAAAAACTGTTTTTT. Translating it yields CASSNRDRDEKLFF.

V usage is TRBV14 and J usage is TRBJ1-2, with D tentatively TRBD1 (5 bases). This CDR3 spans 15 amino acids. Germline loops: CDR1 SGHDN, CDR2 FVKESK. Trimming left V 5 bases short and J 3 bases short, with 16 bases between. CDR3: CASSVQGAGHYGYTF. In DNA, the CDR3 is TGTGCCAGCAGCGTCCAAGGGGCCGGCCACTATGGCTACACCTTC.

The chain joins TRBV5-4 to TRBJ1-5; weak D call: TRBD1 (6 bases). The germline V gene has CDR1 SGHNT and CDR2 YYREEE (reference sequence). The CDR3 covers 14 residues. Trimming took 0 bases from V and 11 from J, leaving 15 bases between them. In nucleotides, the CDR3 is TGTGCCAGCAGCTTGGATCCCGAGGGGGGGGCCCAGCATTTT. Its translation is CASSLDPEGGAQHF.

The J gene is TRBJ2-7, the V gene TRBV29-1; TRBD1 matches at 7 bases. The CDR3 extends over 12 amino acids. Per the germline V gene, CDR1 is SQVTM and CDR2 is ANQGSEA. V lost 6 bases, J lost 3 bases, and 5 bases stayed unmatched. The CDR3: CSVETGSYEQYF. The DNA of the CDR3 is TGCAGCGTGGAGACAGGGAGCTACGAGCAGTACTTC.

V gene TRBV7-2 combines with J gene TRBJ1-3; D remains unclear. The CDR3 totals 14 residues. V was cut by 5 bases and J by 0 bases, with 8 bases left in between. Per the germline V gene, CDR1 is SGHTA and CDR2 is FQGNSA. CDR3 nucleotides: TGTGCCAGCAGCACAGAGATCTCTGGAAACACCATATATTTT. The encoded protein is CASSTEISGNTIYF. Together with reference TRBV7-2 and TRBJ1-3, the CDR3 gives the full variable domain: GAGVSQSPSNKVTEKGKDVELRCDPISGHTALYWYRQSLGQGLEFLIYFQGNSAPDKSGLPSDRFSAERTGGSVSTLTIQRTQQEDSAVYLCASSTEISGNTIYFGEGSWLTVV.

This chain uses TRBV5-4 with TRBJ2-1; 7 positions match TRBD2. Unmatched junction bases numbered 8, after V lost 5 bases and J lost 3 bases. Per germline, CDR1 SGHNT and CDR2 YYREEE (reference sequence). The CDR3 totals 15 residues. CDR3 in amino acids: CASREAGMDYNEQFF. DNA of the CDR3: TGTGCCAGCAGGGAAGCGGGGATGGACTACAATGAGCAGTTCTTC.

Only a few counts were recorded for this clone. J is TRBJ1-1 and V is TRBV4-1; no definite D call. This CDR3 comprises 11 residues. V was clipped by 1 base and J by 11 bases, with 8 bases between them. Per germline, CDR1 MGHRA and CDR2 YSYEKL. The CDR3, as DNA: TGCGCCAGCAGCCAAGGAGACGGCGCTTTCTTT. Its translation is CASSQGDGAFF.

The J gene is TRBJ2-7, the V gene TRBV5-1; D is possibly TRBD1 or TRBD2 (5 bases each). Germline V gives CDR1 SGHRS, CDR2 YFSETQ. The CDR3 loop spans 15 amino acids. The V and J ends lost 4 bases and 0 bases respectively, with 14 bases between them. This CDR3 reads CASSILGTDSYEQYF. As DNA, the CDR3 is TGCGCCAGCAGCATACTCGGGACGGACTCCTACGAGCAGTACTTC.

The V gene is TRBV3-1 (or the pseudogene TRBV3-2), the J gene TRBJ1-1; no reliable D call. The CDR3 runs 13 residues. Germline CDR1 reads LGHDT; CDR2 reads YNNKEL (reference sequence). The ends were cut back, 1 base at V and 5 bases at J, with 8 bases in the middle. CDR3 bases: TGTGCCAGCAGCCAAGGAGGAGGAACTGAAGCTTTCTTT. It is translated as CASSQGGGTEAFF.

The V and J genes are TRBV4-3 and TRBJ1-1, with D perhaps TRBD1 (5 bases). The CDR3 has 13 residues. V lost 8 bases and J 1 base, leaving 11 bases between the germline ends. Germline V CDR1 and CDR2: LGHNA, YSLEER. The CDR3 is CASGGSGNTEAFF. The CDR3 region has the DNA TGCGCCAGCGGGGGAAGTGGGAACACTGAAGCTTTCTTT.